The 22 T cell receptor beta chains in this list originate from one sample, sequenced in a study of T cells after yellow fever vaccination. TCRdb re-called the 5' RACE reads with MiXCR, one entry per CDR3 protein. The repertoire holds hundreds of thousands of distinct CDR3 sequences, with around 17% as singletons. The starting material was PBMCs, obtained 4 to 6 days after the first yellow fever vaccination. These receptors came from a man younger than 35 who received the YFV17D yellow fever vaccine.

DNA of the CDR3: TGCAGCACCACCCCCAGAGGCGGGGGCGGTACGCAGTATTTT. Its translation: CSTTPRGGGGTQYF. The chain uses TRBV29-1 and TRBJ2-3; TRBD2 is a possible D gene (7 bases). This CDR3 contains 14 residues. Germline CDR1 and CDR2: SQVTM and ANQGSEA. The V end lost 8 bases, the J end lost 8 bases, and 23 bases lay between the germline ends.

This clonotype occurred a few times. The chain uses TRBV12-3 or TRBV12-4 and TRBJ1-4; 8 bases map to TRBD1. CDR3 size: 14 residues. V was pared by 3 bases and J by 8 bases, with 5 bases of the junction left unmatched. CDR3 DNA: TGTGCCAGCAGTTTGGACAGGGTGGAGGAAAAACTGTTTTTT. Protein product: CASSLDRVEEKLFF.

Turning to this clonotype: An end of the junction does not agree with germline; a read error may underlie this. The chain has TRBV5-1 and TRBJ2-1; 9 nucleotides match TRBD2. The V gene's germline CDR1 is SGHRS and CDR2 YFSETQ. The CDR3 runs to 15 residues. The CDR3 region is CASILGGGAYYEQFF. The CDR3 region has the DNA TGCGCCAGCATCTTGGGCGGGGGGGCCTACTATGAGCAGTTCTTC.

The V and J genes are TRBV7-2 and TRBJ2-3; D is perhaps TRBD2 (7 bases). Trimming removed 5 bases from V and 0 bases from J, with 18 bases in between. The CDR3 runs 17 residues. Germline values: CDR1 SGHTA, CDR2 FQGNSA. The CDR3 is CASSTRVGGPSTDTQYF. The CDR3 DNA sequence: TGTGCCAGCAGCACCCGGGTGGGGGGGCCTAGCACAGATACGCAGTATTTT.

CDR3 coding DNA: TGCGCCAGCAGCCAGACTAGCGGGCGCCCCTACGAGCAGTACTTC. Translation: CASSQTSGRPYEQYF. The rearrangement links TRBV5-1 to TRBJ2-7; 10 bases map to TRBD2. Losses at the gene ends were 4 bases for V and 2 bases for J; bases not matched to a gene: 6. The CDR3 covers 15 residues. Germline V lookup: CDR1 SGHRS, CDR2 YFSETQ.

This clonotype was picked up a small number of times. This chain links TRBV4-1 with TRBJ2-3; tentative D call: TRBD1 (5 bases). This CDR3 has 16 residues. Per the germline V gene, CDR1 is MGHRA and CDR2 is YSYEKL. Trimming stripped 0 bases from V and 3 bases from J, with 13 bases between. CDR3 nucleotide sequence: TGCGCCAGCAGCCAAGATGGGAAAGCAGGGACAGATACGCAGTATTTT. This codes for CASSQDGKAGTDTQYF.

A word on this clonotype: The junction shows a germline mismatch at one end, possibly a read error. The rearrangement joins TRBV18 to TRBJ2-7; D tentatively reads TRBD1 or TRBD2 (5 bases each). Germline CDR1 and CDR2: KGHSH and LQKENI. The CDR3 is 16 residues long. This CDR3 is CPSSPPSQGVSYEQYF. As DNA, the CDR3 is TGTCCCAGCTCACCACCGTCCCAGGGAGTCTCCTACGAGCAGTACTTC.

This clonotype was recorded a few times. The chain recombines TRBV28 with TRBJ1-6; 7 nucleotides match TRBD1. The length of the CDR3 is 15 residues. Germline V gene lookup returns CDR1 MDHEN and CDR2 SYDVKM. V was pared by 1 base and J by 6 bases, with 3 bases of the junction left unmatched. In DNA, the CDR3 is TGTGCCAGCAGTTTATCGGGACAGCTTAATTCACCCCTCCACTTT. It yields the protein CASSLSGQLNSPLHF.

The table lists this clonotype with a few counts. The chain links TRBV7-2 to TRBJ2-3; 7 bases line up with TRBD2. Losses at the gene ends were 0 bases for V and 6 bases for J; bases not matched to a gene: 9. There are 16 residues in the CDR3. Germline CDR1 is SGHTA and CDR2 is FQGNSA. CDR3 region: CASSLAPRVGGDTQYF. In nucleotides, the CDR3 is TGTGCCAGCAGCTTAGCCCCACGCGTGGGGGGGGATACGCAGTATTTT.

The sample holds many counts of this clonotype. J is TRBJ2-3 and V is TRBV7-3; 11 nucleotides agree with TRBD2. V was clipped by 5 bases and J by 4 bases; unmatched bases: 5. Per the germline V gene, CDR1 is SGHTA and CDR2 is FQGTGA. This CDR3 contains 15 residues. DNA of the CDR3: TGTGCCAGCAGCCCCCTAGCGGGGGGCGCAGATACGCAGTATTTT. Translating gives CASSPLAGGADTQYF.

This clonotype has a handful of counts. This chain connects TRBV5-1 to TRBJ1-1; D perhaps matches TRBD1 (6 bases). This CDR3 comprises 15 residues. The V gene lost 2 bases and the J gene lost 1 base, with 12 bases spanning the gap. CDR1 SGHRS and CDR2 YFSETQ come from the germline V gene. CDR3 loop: CASSFLTGENTEAFF. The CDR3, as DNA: TGCGCCAGCAGCTTCCTGACAGGAGAGAACACTGAAGCTTTCTTT.

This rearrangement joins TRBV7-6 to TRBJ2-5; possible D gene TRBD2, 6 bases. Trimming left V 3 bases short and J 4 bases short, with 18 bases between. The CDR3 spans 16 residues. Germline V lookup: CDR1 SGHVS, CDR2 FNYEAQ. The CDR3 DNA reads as TGTGCCAGCAGCTTGGGGGGAGAGGGGAGTCGAGAGACCCAGTACTTC. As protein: CASSLGGEGSRETQYF.

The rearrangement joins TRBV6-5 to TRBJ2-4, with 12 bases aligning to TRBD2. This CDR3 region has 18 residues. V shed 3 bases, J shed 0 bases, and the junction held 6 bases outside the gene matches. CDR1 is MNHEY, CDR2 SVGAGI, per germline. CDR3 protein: CASSYGLAGLLAKNIQYF. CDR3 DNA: TGTGCCAGCAGTTATGGACTAGCGGGGCTACTAGCCAAAAACATTCAGTACTTC.

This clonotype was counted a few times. The CDR3 loop is CASSPQLASDTQYF. The CDR3 DNA sequence: TGTGCCAGCAGCCCTCAGTTGGCCTCCGATACGCAGTATTTT. The rearrangement joins TRBV7-8 to TRBJ2-3; D is unresolved. V was trimmed by 5 bases and J by 6 bases, leaving 15 bases between them. Germline lookup yields CDR1 SGHVS and CDR2 FQNEAQ. The CDR3 covers 14 residues. The full variable domain, rest sourced from reference TRBV7-8 and TRBJ2-3, is GAGVSQSPRYKVAKRGQDVALRCDPISGHVSLFWYQQALGQGPEFLTYFQNEAQLDKSGLPSDRFFAERPEGSVSTLKIQRTQQEDSAVYLCASSPQLASDTQYFGPGTRLTVL.

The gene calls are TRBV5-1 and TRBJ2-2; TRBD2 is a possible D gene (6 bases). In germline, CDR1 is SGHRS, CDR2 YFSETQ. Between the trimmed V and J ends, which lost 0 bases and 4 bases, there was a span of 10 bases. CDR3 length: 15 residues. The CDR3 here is CASSLVGDFTGELFF. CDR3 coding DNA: TGCGCCAGCAGCTTGGTGGGGGACTTCACCGGGGAGCTGTTTTTT.

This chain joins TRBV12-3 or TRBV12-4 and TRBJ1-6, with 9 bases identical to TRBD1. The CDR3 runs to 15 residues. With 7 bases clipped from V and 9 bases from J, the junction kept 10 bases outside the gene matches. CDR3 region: CASTLGDRAVSPLHF. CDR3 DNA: TGTGCCAGCACCCTAGGGGACAGGGCTGTTTCACCCCTCCACTTT.

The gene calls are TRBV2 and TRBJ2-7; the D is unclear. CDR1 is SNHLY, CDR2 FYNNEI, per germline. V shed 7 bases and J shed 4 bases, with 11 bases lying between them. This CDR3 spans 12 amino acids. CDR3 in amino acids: CASMVVYYEQYF. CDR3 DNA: TGTGCCAGCATGGTGGTCTATTACGAGCAGTACTTC.

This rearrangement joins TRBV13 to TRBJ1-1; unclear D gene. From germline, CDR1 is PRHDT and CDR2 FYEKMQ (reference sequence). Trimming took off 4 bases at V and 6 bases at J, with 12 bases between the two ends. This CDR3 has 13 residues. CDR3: CASSYHGYSEAFF. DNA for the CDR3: TGTGCCAGCAGCTACCACGGATACTCTGAAGCTTTCTTT.

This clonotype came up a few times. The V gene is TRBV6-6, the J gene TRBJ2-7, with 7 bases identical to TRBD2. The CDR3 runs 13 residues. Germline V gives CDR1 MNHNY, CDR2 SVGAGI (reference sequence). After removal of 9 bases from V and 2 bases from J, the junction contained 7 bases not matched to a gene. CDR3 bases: TGTGCCAGTAGGGGACTATCTACCTACGAGCAGTACGTC. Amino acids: CASRGLSTYEQYV.

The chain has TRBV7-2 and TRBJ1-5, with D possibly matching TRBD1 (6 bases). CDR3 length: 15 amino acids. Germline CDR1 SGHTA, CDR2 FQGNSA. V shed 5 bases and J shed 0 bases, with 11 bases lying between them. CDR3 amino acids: CASSLQGFSNQPQHF. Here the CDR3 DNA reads TGTGCCAGCAGCCTTCAGGGGTTTAGCAATCAGCCCCAGCATTTT.

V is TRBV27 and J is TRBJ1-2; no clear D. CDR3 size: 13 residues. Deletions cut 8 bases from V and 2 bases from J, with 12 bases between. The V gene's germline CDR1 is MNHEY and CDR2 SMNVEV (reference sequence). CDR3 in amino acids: CASGFGRNYGYTF. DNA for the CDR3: TGTGCCAGCGGATTCGGACGGAACTATGGCTACACCTTC.

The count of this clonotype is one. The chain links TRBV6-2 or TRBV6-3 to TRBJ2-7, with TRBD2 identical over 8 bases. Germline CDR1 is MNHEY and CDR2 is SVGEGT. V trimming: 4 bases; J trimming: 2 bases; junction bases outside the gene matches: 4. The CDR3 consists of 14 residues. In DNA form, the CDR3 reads TGTGCCAGCAGTTGGAGCGGGGGCACCTACGAGCAGTACGTC. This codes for CASSWSGGTYEQYV.